This T cell receptor (beta chain) derives from a study of blood T cell repertoires in COVID-19. Participant age was 18 to 89 years, and participants resided in around 24 US areas. Clinical histories supplied by participants themselves formed the basis of cohort assignment. Libraries were prepared by immunoSEQ multiplex PCR; TCRdb keeps only in-frame clonotypes and omits some of them. The repertoire holds around 370,000 clones, with 88% as singletons. The germline V and J ends were trimmed by 6 bases and 0 bases, with 5 bases remaining between them. Germline V gene sequence: CDR1 SGDLS, CDR2 YYNGEE. The CDR3 has 12 residues.

The TCR was taken from a woman aged 18 to 35 who had recovered from COVID-19. Material: PBMCs or T cells enriched from blood (not recorded which). The V and J genes are TRBV9 and TRBJ2-3; no reliable D call. The CDR3 loop is CASIDSTDTQYF. CDR3 coding DNA: TGTGCCAGCATAGATAGCACAGATACGCAGTATTTT.